Presented here are 7 T cell receptor beta chains from one specimen sequenced in a study of naive and memory T cell subsets. Both TRBC1 and TRBC2 were covered by a beta constant-region primer of two equimolar oligonucleotides. Nested alpha and beta constant-region primers with the SP2 primer drove four PCR rounds on ligated cDNA. Each CDR3 protein is one row after TCRdb ran MiXCR on the UMI-ligation and nested PCR reads. In the table there are about 120,000 distinct CDR3 sequences, about 36% of which are singletons. Sequencing was done on a sample of central memory CD4+ T cells from blood. These receptors originate from a human donor in good health.

The chain employs TRBV6-1 and TRBJ2-5; D possibly corresponds to TRBD1 (7 bases). Germline assignment: CDR1 MNHNS and CDR2 SASEGT. The V end lost 1 base, the J end lost 2 bases, and 14 bases lay between the germline ends. The CDR3 is 16 amino acids. CDR3 nucleotides: TGTGCCAGCAGTGAAGTGTGGAGGGGGCAACAAGAGACCCAGTACTTC. Translated: CASSEVWRGQQETQYF.

CDR3 protein: CASSLSDRGPYNEQFF. In nucleotides, the CDR3 is TGTGCCAGCAGCTTATCAGACAGGGGCCCGTACAATGAGCAGTTCTTC. The chain combines TRBV7-3 with TRBJ2-1; 8 bases fit TRBD1. This CDR3 contains 16 residues. J gave up 4 bases and V 2 bases, and 7 bases lay outside the gene matches. Germline CDR1 is SGHTA and CDR2 is FQGTGA.

J is TRBJ1-6 and V is TRBV30; D possibly corresponds to TRBD1 (5 bases). CDR1 and CDR2 from the germline V gene are GTSNPN and SVGIG (reference sequence). The CDR3 totals 15 residues. The germline V and J ends were trimmed by 3 bases and 10 bases, with 19 bases remaining between them. The CDR3 DNA sequence: TGTGCCTGGAGATACACCGGGGGTAAGGGGTCACCCCTCCACTTT. Translated: CAWRYTGGKGSPLHF.

This chain links TRBV10-3 with TRBJ2-1; no firm D call. V shed 3 bases and J shed 8 bases, with 11 bases lying between them. The CDR3 length is 13 residues. Per germline, CDR1 ENHRY and CDR2 SYGVKD. The CDR3 protein is CAISESNGHEQFF. CDR3 nucleotides: TGTGCCATCAGTGAAAGTAACGGCCATGAGCAGTTCTTC.

J is TRBJ1-4 and V is TRBV4-1, with D hard to call. Trimming shortened V by 7 bases and J by 4 bases, and 13 bases separated the two germline ends. Germline CDR1 is MGHRA and CDR2 is YSYEKL. The CDR3 loop spans 14 amino acids. The CDR3 spells CASTTDINNEKLFF. The CDR3 nucleotides read TGCGCCAGCACCACCGACATAAATAATGAAAAACTGTTTTTT.

The chain combines TRBV20-1 with TRBJ2-1, with 9 positions matching TRBD1. The V gene end was trimmed by 6 bases and the J gene end by 4 bases; junction bases not matched to a gene: 10. The CDR3 spans 15 residues. Germline values: CDR1 DFQATT, CDR2 SNEGSKA (reference sequence). In DNA, the CDR3 is TGCAGTGCGACAGCAACAGGGGGCGTTTACAATGAGCAGTTCTTC. This sequence encodes CSATATGGVYNEQFF.

This clonotype was counted only a few times. CDR3 nucleotides: TGTGCTAGTGCCGGTGCGACAGGGGCTCTCTACGAGCAGTACTTC. It specifies CASAGATGALYEQYF. The chain couples TRBV12-5 to TRBJ2-7; 8 nucleotides line up with TRBD1. The CDR3 totals 15 residues. Trimming took 7 bases from V and 3 from J; bases not matched to a gene: 11. Germline V lookup: CDR1 LGHNT, CDR2 FRNRAP.